A selection of T cell receptor beta chains follows, all from one sample in a study of glioma-infiltrating T cells after dendritic cell vaccination. Method: immunoSEQ multiplex PCR; TCRdb's copy keeps in-frame clones and lacks some. Among approximately 67,000 clones listed, approximately 81% were seen once. The source material was blood, sampled before dendritic cell vaccination. Every receptor here comes from a human donor with glioblastoma. Both conserved end residues are part of each CDR3. Each record gives: V gene, D gene, J gene, clone size, CDR3 protein, CDR3 DNA. The D gene is left open where the match is weak. Clone size appears in some rows only: once, few, many, or a class for an expanded clone.

v_gene: TRBV9; d_gene: TRBD1; j_gene: TRBJ2-1; abundance: .; CDR3aa: CASSAPGQGDNEQFF; CDR3nt: TGTGCCAGCAGCGCACCGGGACAGGGGGATAATGAGCAGTTCTTC
v_gene: TRBV19; d_gene: TRBD2; j_gene: TRBJ2-1; abundance: .; CDR3aa: CASSTTSVGGNEQFF; CDR3nt: TGTGCCAGTAGTACCACTAGCGTCGGGGGTAATGAGCAGTTCTTC
v_gene: TRBV7-2; d_gene: .; j_gene: TRBJ1-2; abundance: .; CDR3aa: CASSLQGGLNYGYTF; CDR3nt: TGTGCCAGCAGCTTACAGGGTGGTCTTAACTATGGCTACACCTTC
v_gene: TRBV5-8; d_gene: TRBD1; j_gene: TRBJ1-3; abundance: many; CDR3aa: CASSLRTGTGNTIYF; CDR3nt: TGTGCCAGCAGCTTACGGACAGGGACTGGAAACACCATATATTTT
v_gene: TRBV11-2; d_gene: .; j_gene: TRBJ1-6; abundance: .; CDR3aa: CASSSGRGSYNSPLHF; CDR3nt: TGTGCCAGCAGCTCCGGACGGGGATCCTATAATTCACCCCTCCACTTT
v_gene: TRBV11-2; d_gene: TRBD2; j_gene: TRBJ2-3; abundance: .; CDR3aa: CASSLLSGGAGTDTQYF; CDR3nt: TGTGCCAGCAGCTTGCTTAGCGGGGGGGCAGGCACAGATACGCAGTATTTT
v_gene: TRBV27; d_gene: .; j_gene: TRBJ1-6; abundance: .; CDR3aa: CASSLLGEDNSPLHF; CDR3nt: TGTGCCAGCAGTTTATTGGGGGAGGATAATTCACCCCTCCACTTT
v_gene: TRBV9; d_gene: .; j_gene: TRBJ2-6; abundance: .; CDR3aa: CASSAGQGGVLGANVLTF; CDR3nt: TGTGCCAGCAGCGCTGGACAGGGAGGGGTCCTCGGGGCCAACGTCCTGACTTTC
v_gene: TRBV27; d_gene: .; j_gene: TRBJ2-7; abundance: .; CDR3aa: CASSLARSYEQYF; CDR3nt: TGTGCCAGCAGTTTAGCGAGATCCTACGAGCAGTACTTC
v_gene: TRBV6-5; d_gene: TRBD1; j_gene: TRBJ2-7; abundance: .; CDR3aa: CASSYSIGGRDEQYF; CDR3nt: TGTGCCAGCAGTTACTCGATAGGGGGCAGGGACGAGCAGTACTTC
v_gene: TRBV5-4; d_gene: .; j_gene: TRBJ2-3; abundance: .; CDR3aa: CASSLMRTSTDTQYF; CDR3nt: TGTGCCAGCAGCTTGATGAGGACTAGCACAGATACGCAGTATTTT
v_gene: TRBV5-1; d_gene: TRBD1; j_gene: TRBJ1-6; abundance: .; CDR3aa: CASSLGGTDNSPLHF; CDR3nt: TGCGCCAGCAGCTTAGGCGGGACAGATAATTCACCCCTCCACTTT
v_gene: TRBV5-1; d_gene: .; j_gene: TRBJ1-1; abundance: .; CDR3aa: CASSPGVNTEAFF; CDR3nt: TGCGCCAGCAGTCCGGGGGTGAACACTGAAGCTTTCTTT
v_gene: TRBV7-2; d_gene: TRBD2; j_gene: TRBJ2-3; abundance: .; CDR3aa: CASSASLAEDTQYF; CDR3nt: TGTGCCAGCAGCGCTTCTCTAGCGGAAGATACGCAGTATTTT
v_gene: TRBV15; d_gene: TRBD1; j_gene: TRBJ2-3; abundance: once; CDR3aa: CATSSIGQGTDTQYF; CDR3nt: TGTGCCACCAGCAGCATTGGACAGGGCACAGATACGCAGTATTTT
v_gene: TRBV4-3; d_gene: TRBD1; j_gene: TRBJ2-2; abundance: .; CDR3aa: CASSQGRDSSNTGELFF; CDR3nt: TGCGCCAGCAGCCAAGGCAGGGACAGCTCGAACACCGGGGAGCTGTTTTTT
v_gene: TRBV7-3; d_gene: .; j_gene: TRBJ2-3; abundance: .; CDR3aa: CASSLDRSTDTQYF; CDR3nt: TGTGCCAGCAGCTTGGACAGAAGCACAGATACGCAGTATTTT
v_gene: TRBV19; d_gene: .; j_gene: TRBJ2-7; abundance: few; CDR3aa: CASSPDRTYEQYF; CDR3nt: TGTGCCAGTAGCCCCGACAGGACCTACGAGCAGTACTTC
v_gene: TRBV10-3; d_gene: TRBD1; j_gene: TRBJ1-6; abundance: few; CDR3aa: CAISESTGQNSPLHF; CDR3nt: TGTGCCATCAGTGAGTCGACAGGGCAGAATTCACCCCTCCACTTT
v_gene: TRBV28; d_gene: .; j_gene: TRBJ1-1; abundance: .; CDR3aa: CASSSSNTEAFF; CDR3nt: .
v_gene: TRBV5-5; d_gene: TRBD1; j_gene: TRBJ1-2; abundance: once; CDR3aa: CASSTLQGNYGYTF; CDR3nt: TGTGCCAGCAGCACATTACAGGGGAACTATGGCTACACCTTC
v_gene: TRBV6-6; d_gene: TRBD2; j_gene: TRBJ2-3; abundance: .; CDR3aa: CASSNRDYKLTDTQYF; CDR3nt: TGTGCCAGCAGCAACCGGGACTACAAACTCACAGATACGCAGTATTTT
v_gene: TRBV19; d_gene: .; j_gene: TRBJ1-6; abundance: .; CDR3aa: CASNAENSPLHF; CDR3nt: TGTGCCAGTAACGCGGAGAATTCACCCCTCCACTTT
v_gene: TRBV19; d_gene: TRBD1; j_gene: TRBJ1-4; abundance: .; CDR3aa: CASSPISGQTNEKLFF; CDR3nt: TGTGCCAGTAGCCCCATATCGGGACAGACAAATGAAAAACTGTTTTTT
v_gene: TRBV25-1; d_gene: .; j_gene: TRBJ1-5; abundance: .; CDR3aa: CASSDGPSNQPQHF; CDR3nt: TGTGCCAGCAGTGATGGGCCTAGCAATCAGCCCCAGCATTTT
v_gene: TRBV5-6; d_gene: .; j_gene: TRBJ2-5; abundance: .; CDR3aa: CASSLHGQETQYF; CDR3nt: TGTGCCAGCAGCTTGCACGGGCAAGAGACCCAGTACTTC
v_gene: TRBV2; d_gene: TRBD2; j_gene: TRBJ2-5; abundance: .; CDR3aa: CASSEGLAGTQYF; CDR3nt: TGTGCCAGCAGTGAAGGGCTAGCGGGGACCCAGTACTTC
v_gene: TRBV9; d_gene: .; j_gene: TRBJ2-1; abundance: .; CDR3aa: CASSVSGSRDNEQFF; CDR3nt: TGTGCCAGCAGCGTAAGTGGCTCCCGGGACAATGAGCAGTTCTTC
v_gene: TRBV18; d_gene: .; j_gene: TRBJ2-5; abundance: once; CDR3aa: CASSPDQGGETQYF; CDR3nt: TGTGCCAGCTCACCAGACCAGGGAGGAGAGACCCAGTACTTC
v_gene: TRBV2; d_gene: TRBD1; j_gene: TRBJ1-4; abundance: .; CDR3aa: CASSRDSLISEKLFF; CDR3nt: TGTGCCAGCAGCCGGGACAGCTTGATAAGTGAAAAACTGTTTTTT
v_gene: TRBV5-4; d_gene: TRBD1; j_gene: TRBJ2-7; abundance: .; CDR3aa: CASSAGTVTYEQYF; CDR3nt: TGTGCCAGCAGCGCCGGGACAGTCACCTACGAGCAGTACTTC
v_gene: TRBV11-2; d_gene: .; j_gene: TRBJ2-1; abundance: .; CDR3aa: CASSLVAGQDEQFF; CDR3nt: TGTGCCAGCAGCTTAGTCGCAGGGCAGGATGAGCAGTTCTTC
v_gene: TRBV7-8; d_gene: .; j_gene: TRBJ1-2; abundance: .; CDR3aa: CASSLDRGFSYGYTF; CDR3nt: TGTGCCAGCAGCTTAGATCGGGGATTTTCCTATGGCTACACCTTC
v_gene: TRBV5-6; d_gene: .; j_gene: TRBJ1-1; abundance: few; CDR3aa: CASSLPGLTEAFF; CDR3nt: TGTGCCAGCAGCTTGCCAGGGTTAACTGAAGCTTTCTTT
v_gene: TRBV7-9; d_gene: TRBD2; j_gene: TRBJ2-3; abundance: .; CDR3aa: CASSRAGGGDTQYF; CDR3nt: TGTGCCAGCAGCCGGGCGGGGGGCGGAGATACGCAGTATTTT
v_gene: TRBV6-5; d_gene: .; j_gene: TRBJ1-2; abundance: .; CDR3aa: CASSYSIRLNYGYTF; CDR3nt: TGTGCCAGCAGTTACTCGATACGGTTAAACTATGGCTACACCTTC
v_gene: TRBV25-1; d_gene: TRBD1; j_gene: TRBJ1-2; abundance: .; CDR3aa: CASSESKARTGGTSGYTF; CDR3nt: TGTGCCAGCAGTGAATCGAAGGCTCGGACAGGGGGAACTAGCGGCTACACCTTC
v_gene: TRBV5-1; d_gene: TRBD2; j_gene: TRBJ2-3; abundance: .; CDR3aa: CASRRTERGASTDTQYF; CDR3nt: TGCGCCAGCAGGCGTACTGAGCGGGGAGCAAGCACAGATACGCAGTATTTT
v_gene: TRBV7-8; d_gene: .; j_gene: TRBJ2-1; abundance: once; CDR3aa: CASSLAERRNDEQFF; CDR3nt: TGTGCCAGCAGCTTAGCAGAAAGGAGGAACGATGAGCAGTTCTTC
v_gene: TRBV2; d_gene: TRBD1; j_gene: TRBJ1-4; abundance: .; CDR3aa: CASSYHTGQVNEKLFF; CDR3nt: TGTGCCAGCAGCTATCATACGGGACAGGTGAATGAAAAACTGTTTTTT